This T cell receptor beta chain was identified during a study of shared clonotypes between healthy human individuals. General observations from the study: The sharing of about 5% of naive CD4 clonotypes was seen across a few donors. Genetic and exposure-history diversity was limited by the few donors.

Looked up from germline, CDR1 is SNHLY and CDR2 is FYNNEI. Trimming took 7 bases from V and 9 from J, leaving 13 bases between them. This CDR3 contains 12 residues. The method was immunoSEQ multiplex PCR; TCRdb's version includes in-frame clones alone and lacks a portion of them. The sample contains approximately 1.9 million clones, 80% to 95% of which appear only once. Terminally differentiated effector memory CD45RA+ cells were excluded by CCR7 positive selection of CD45RO-negative cells. The donors were all Caucasian adults (living in Nashville, Tennessee). Remarks on this clone: Its matching antigen is unknown.

This receptor was taken from a man aged 18 to 29 in good health. Some clones in this sample may be carry-over from other donors' samples. The specimen was naive CD8+ T cells from PBMCs. The chain recombines TRBV2 with TRBJ2-4; D gene unclear. As DNA, the CDR3 is TGTGCCAGCACCGGCGAAGACCGCATTCAGTACTTC. This translates into CASTGEDRIQYF.